The clone carrying this T cell receptor beta chain was counted once. Its antigen is not identified. One end of the junction does not line up with germline, which may come from a read error. The data originate from a study of cytomegalovirus exposure and HLA in healthy donors. Findings and caveats of the study: The study dropped some indistinguishable V segments, TRBV6-2 and TRBV6-3 among them.

The PCR employed 60 Vbeta primers together with 13 Jbeta primers. Sequencing used immunoSEQ multiplex PCR; TCRdb keeps in-frame clones, though not all of them. The table has 150,000 to 200,000 clones, about 90% seen once. The CDR3 sequence is 18 residues long. From germline, CDR1 is SEHNR and CDR2 FQNEAQ (reference sequence). Sequenced sample: PBMCs. This sequence joins TRBV7-9 and TRBJ1-1; tentative D call: TRBD1 (6 bases). This clonotype originated in a girl under three years old in good health and CMV-seronegative. In DNA form, the CDR3 reads TGTTCCAGCAGCTTAGTGGGTCGGCGGGCAGGGGTGAACACTGAAGCTTTCTTT. Translating gives CSSSLVGRRAGVNTEAFF.